This entry lists 20 T cell receptor beta chains sequenced from one sample in a study of blood T cell repertoires in COVID-19. TCRdb's copy holds only in-frame clones and misses some; the assay was immunoSEQ multiplex PCR. Here the sample spans tens of thousands of clones, around 85% being singletons. The sample comprised peripheral blood. The receptors stem from a human donor with acute or convalescent COVID-19. The donor label of this sample is uncertain.

The chain uses TRBV19 and TRBJ1-6; 7 bases are shared with TRBD1. Germline CDR1 reads LNHDA; CDR2 reads SQIVND (reference sequence). The CDR3 is 14 amino acids. J gave up 9 bases and V 4 bases, and 6 bases lay outside the gene matches. The CDR3 is CASSSRGYASPLHF. In DNA form, the CDR3 reads TGTGCCAGTAGTAGCAGGGGGTACGCTTCACCCCTCCACTTT.

V and J are TRBV29-1 and TRBJ1-1; no reliable D call. Germline CDR1 reads SQVTM; CDR2 reads ANQGSEA. The CDR3 runs to 13 residues. V shed 5 bases and J shed 4 bases, with 14 bases lying between them. The DNA of the CDR3 is TGCAGCGTTCGGATGGGGAGTGGCACTGAAGCTTTCTTT. Translating gives CSVRMGSGTEAFF.

The chain links TRBV27 to TRBJ2-7; maybe TRBD1 (5 bases). The V gene's germline CDR1 is MNHEY and CDR2 SMNVEV (reference sequence). The V end lost 3 bases, the J end lost 3 bases, and 9 bases lay between the germline ends. The CDR3 runs to 13 residues. DNA for the CDR3: TGTGCCAGCAGTTTGGGGCTCATCTACGAGCAGTACTTC. It specifies CASSLGLIYEQYF.

This clone has more than one count but fewer than ten. This sequence joins TRBV2 and TRBJ1-5; unclear D gene. Between the trimmed V and J ends, which lost 3 bases and 7 bases, there was a span of 13 bases. Looked up from germline, CDR1 is SNHLY and CDR2 is FYNNEI. The CDR3 runs 14 residues. CDR3 sequence (DNA): TGTGCCAGCAGTGACCTTGGCCAGTTCCAGCCCCAGCATTTT. Protein product: CASSDLGQFQPQHF.

The chain employs TRBV18 and TRBJ1-6, with 7 bases identical to TRBD1. The trim removed 2 bases at V and 10 bases at J, leaving 2 bases unmatched. The length of the CDR3 is 13 residues. Germline V gene data show CDR1 as KGHSH and CDR2 as LQKENI. The CDR3 loop reads CASSPDRVSPLHF. The DNA for the CDR3 is TGTGCCAGCTCACCAGACAGGGTGTCACCCCTCCACTTT.

The chain links TRBV7-3 to TRBJ1-2, with 7 bases identical to TRBD1. The ends lost 1 base at V and 8 bases at J; junction bases unmatched: 4. CDR3 length: 13 residues. Germline V gives CDR1 SGHTA, CDR2 FQGTGA. CDR3 region: CASSLSQGEGYTF. For the CDR3, the DNA is TGTGCCAGCAGCTTAAGTCAGGGGGAAGGCTACACCTTC. Full variable domain (rest looked up from reference TRBV7-3 and TRBJ1-2): GAGVSQTPSNKVTEKGKYVELRCDPISGHTALYWYRQSLGQGPEFLIYFQGTGAADDSGLPNDRFFAVRPEGSVSTLKIQRTERGDSAVYLCASSLSQGEGYTFGSGTRLTVV.

The gene calls are TRBV11-3 and TRBJ1-4, with 10 bases lining up with TRBD1. This CDR3 region has 14 residues. Trimming removed 5 bases from V and 8 bases from J; junction bases left unmatched: 5. Germline CDR1 and CDR2: SGHNT and YENEEA. The CDR3 nucleotides are TGTGCCAGCAGCATCGGGACAGGGGAGGAAAAACTGTTTTTT. As protein: CASSIGTGEEKLFF.

About this clone itself: The same CDR3 can be traced to other DNA sequences in this sample. This sequence joins TRBV19 and TRBJ1-2; D is undetermined. There are 10 residues in the CDR3. Germline V CDR1 and CDR2: LNHDA, SQIVND (reference sequence). V was pared by 6 bases and J by 4 bases, with 3 bases between. The CDR3 spells CASRSYGYTF. CDR3 bases: TGTGCCAGTAGGAGCTATGGCTACACCTTC.

The chain carries TRBV11-1 and TRBJ1-6, with TRBD1 as a possible D gene (5 bases). V shed 4 bases and J shed 13 bases, with 14 bases lying between them. The length of the CDR3 is 13 residues. Germline V gene data show CDR1 as SGHAT and CDR2 as FQDESV (reference sequence). The CDR3 DNA is TGTGCCAGCAGCTCAGGGACTTTTACGCCCCTCCACTTT. This gives the protein CASSSGTFTPLHF.

Only a few counts were recorded for this clone. The chain is built from TRBV5-6 and TRBJ2-3; 10 nucleotides line up with TRBD2. Germline CDR1 SGHDT, CDR2 YYEEEE. There are 14 residues in the CDR3. Trimming at V came to 0 bases and at J to 7 bases, leaving 2 bases not matched to a gene. This CDR3 reads CASSLGTSGYTQYF. CDR3 nucleotide sequence: TGTGCCAGCAGCTTGGGGACTAGCGGTTATACGCAGTATTTT.

This CDR3 is CASRPPGVSYNEQFF. The CDR3 nucleotides are TGTGCCAGTAGACCGCCCGGGGTATCCTACAATGAGCAGTTCTTC. J is TRBJ2-1 and V is TRBV19, with D maybe TRBD2 (5 bases). This CDR3 has 15 residues. V was shortened by 6 bases and J by 1 base, with 13 bases between the two germline ends. Germline lookup yields CDR1 LNHDA and CDR2 SQIVND (reference sequence).

The chain is built from TRBV6-2 or TRBV6-3 and TRBJ2-3; D gene unclear. The CDR3 extends over 18 amino acids. Germline V gives CDR1 MNHEY, CDR2 SVGEGT. V was trimmed by 2 bases and J by 6 bases, leaving 24 bases between them. The CDR3 protein is CASSYTPSLSRARDTQYF. The DNA for the CDR3 is TGTGCCAGCAGTTACACCCCAAGTCTTAGCCGAGCCCGGGATACGCAGTATTTT.

The chain joins TRBV28 to TRBJ1-1; perhaps TRBD1 as D (6 bases). V shed 2 bases and J shed 2 bases, with 21 bases lying between them. The germline V gene encodes CDR1 MDHEN and CDR2 SYDVKM. This CDR3 has 18 residues. DNA of the CDR3: TGTGCCAGCAGTTTAGAGTTGGGGGCAGGGTCGGGAAACACTGAAGCTTTCTTT. Translated, it gives CASSLELGAGSGNTEAFF.

The chain employs TRBV4-2 and TRBJ2-2; 9 positions agree with TRBD2. V dropped 4 bases and J dropped 0; count of bases not matched to a gene: 6. Germline V lookup: CDR1 LGHNA, CDR2 YNFKEQ. The CDR3 extends over 17 amino acids. For the CDR3, the DNA is TGTGCCAGCAGCCGACTAGCGGTCGTCGCGAACACCGGGGAGCTGTTTTTT. It is translated as CASSRLAVVANTGELFF.

V and J are TRBV30 and TRBJ2-5, with 11 bases matching TRBD2. From germline, CDR1 is GTSNPN and CDR2 SVGIG (reference sequence). The CDR3 contains 14 residues. V lost 3 bases, J lost 7 bases, and 7 bases stayed unmatched. This chain's CDR3 is CAWSIAGGRGTQYF. Here the CDR3 DNA reads TGTGCCTGGAGCATAGCGGGAGGGAGGGGGACCCAGTACTTC.

The chain recombines TRBV6-1 with TRBJ1-4; 8 bases are a match to TRBD1. Looked up from germline, CDR1 is MNHNS and CDR2 is SASEGT. The CDR3 spans 15 residues. With V trimmed by 3 bases and J by 3 bases, 3 bases remained unmatched. This CDR3 reads CASSEGQVPNEKLFF. DNA of the CDR3: TGTGCCAGCAGTGAGGGACAGGTACCTAATGAAAAACTGTTTTTT.

V usage is TRBV7-9 and J usage is TRBJ2-7; the match to TRBD2 covers 10 bases. J lost 4 bases, V lost 5 bases, and 11 bases had no gene match. CDR3 length: 16 residues. The germline gives CDR1 SEHNR, CDR2 FQNEAQ (reference sequence). CDR3 DNA sequence: TGTGCCAGCAGCCCAGGCCTACAGCGGGAGGGGTACGAGCAGTACTTC. It translates to CASSPGLQREGYEQYF. Looking up the rest from reference TRBV7-9 and TRBJ2-7 gives the full variable domain: DTGVSQNPRHKITKRGQNVTFRCDPISEHNRLYWYRQTLGQGPEFLTYFQNEAQLEKSRLLSDRFSAERPKGSFSTLEIQRTEQGDSAMYLCASSPGLQREGYEQYFGPGTRLTVT.

The chain uses TRBV7-2 and TRBJ2-3; no reliable D call. Trimming pared 4 bases from V and 6 bases from J, leaving 11 bases between. CDR3 length: 13 amino acids. The germline gives CDR1 SGHTA, CDR2 FQGNSA. The CDR3 here is CASSSLSPDTQYF. Here the CDR3 DNA reads TGTGCCAGCAGCTCTTTATCCCCGGATACGCAGTATTTT.

This chain links TRBV11-3 with TRBJ1-2, with TRBD1 matching 11 bases. CDR1 is SGHNT and CDR2 is YENEEA in the germline V gene. Trimming took 5 bases from V and 7 from J; bases not matched to a gene: 9. The CDR3 extends over 15 amino acids. The DNA of the CDR3 is TGTGCCAGCAGCCCAGGGACAGGGGGGGGACTTGGCTACACCTTC. This sequence encodes CASSPGTGGGLGYTF.

As for this clone: A junction boundary mismatches the germline segment, possibly from a read error. CDR3 in amino acids: CTSSLGDRTTEAFF. CDR3 DNA sequence: TGTACCAGCAGTTTAGGGGACAGGACTACTGAAGCTTTCTTT. This chain uses TRBV28 with TRBJ1-1; 8 bases match TRBD1. In germline, CDR1 is MDHEN, CDR2 SYDVKM. This CDR3 region has 14 residues.